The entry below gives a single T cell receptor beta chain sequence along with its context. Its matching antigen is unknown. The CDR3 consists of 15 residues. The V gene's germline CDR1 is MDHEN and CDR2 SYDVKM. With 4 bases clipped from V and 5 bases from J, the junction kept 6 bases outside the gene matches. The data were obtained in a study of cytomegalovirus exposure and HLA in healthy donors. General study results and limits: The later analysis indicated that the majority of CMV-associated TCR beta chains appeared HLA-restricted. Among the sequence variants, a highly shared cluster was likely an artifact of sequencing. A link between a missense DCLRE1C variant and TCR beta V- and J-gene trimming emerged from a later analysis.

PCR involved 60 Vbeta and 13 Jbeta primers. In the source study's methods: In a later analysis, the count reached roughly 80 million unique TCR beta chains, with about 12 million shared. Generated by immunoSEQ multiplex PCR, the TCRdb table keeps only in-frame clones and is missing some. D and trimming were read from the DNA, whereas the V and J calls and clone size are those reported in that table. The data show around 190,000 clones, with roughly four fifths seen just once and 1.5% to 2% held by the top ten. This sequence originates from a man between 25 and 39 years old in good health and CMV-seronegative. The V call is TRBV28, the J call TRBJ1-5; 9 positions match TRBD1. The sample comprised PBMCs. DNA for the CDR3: TGTGCCAGCAGTTACAGGGGGCGGGTCGATCAGCCCCAGCATTTT. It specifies CASSYRGRVDQPQHF. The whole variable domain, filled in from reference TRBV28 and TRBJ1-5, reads DVKVTQSSRYLVKRTGEKVFLECVQDMDHENMFWYRQDPGLGLRLIYFSYDVKMKEKGDIPEGYSVSREKKERFSLILESASTNQTSMYLCASSYRGRVDQPQHFGDGTRLSIL.